This is a list of T cell receptor beta chains from one sample in a study of memory CD8 T cells in hepatitis C reinfection. TCRdb keeps only in-frame clones here, not all; method: immunoSEQ multiplex PCR. The sample consists of approximately 49,000 clones, about 91% of them appearing once. The sample consisted of naive CD8+ T cells sorted from blood. These receptors were taken from a young man with hepatitis C virus infection. Both conserved end residues are part of each CDR3. The D gene is left open where the match is weak. A clone size is listed for some rows: how often the clone was seen (once, few, many), or a class if it is expanded.

>NA|TRBV11-1|TRBJ2-3|TRBD1
CASSLDPGTGGLDTQYF
TGTGCCAGCAGCTTAGACCCCGGGACAGGGGGCCTAGATACGCAGTATTTT
>NA|TRBV10-2|TRBJ2-2|NA
CASSATPYTGELFF
TGCGCCAGCAGTGCGACTCCTTACACCGGGGAGCTGTTTTTT
>few|TRBV2|TRBJ1-1|NA
CASSRTVNTEAFF
TGTGCCAGCAGTCGGACAGTTAACACTGAAGCTTTCTTT
>once|TRBV11-2|TRBJ1-2|NA
CASSSLRGSGGELHYGYTF
TGTGCCAGCAGCTCGCTACGAGGTTCGGGGGGCGAGTTGCACTATGGCTACACCTTC
>NA|TRBV6-5|TRBJ2-1|TRBD2
CASSYSGLVAGVEQFF
TGTGCCAGCAGTTACTCTGGGTTAGTAGCGGGGGTTGAGCAGTTCTTC
>few|TRBV19|TRBJ2-7|TRBD1
CASSIGTGVIYEQYF
TGTGCCAGTAGTATCGGGACAGGGGTAATCTACGAGCAGTACTTC
>NA|TRBV11-3|TRBJ2-2|NA
CASSSPWGSDTGELFF
TGTGCCAGCAGTTCACCGTGGGGCTCGGACACCGGGGAGCTGTTTTTT
>NA|TRBV6-1|TRBJ1-1|TRBD1
CASSGPGGMNTEAFF
TGTGCCAGCAGTGGTCCAGGGGGGATGAACACTGAAGCTTTCTTT
>NA|TRBV7-9|TRBJ1-1|NA
CASSLDPWTALNTEAFF
TGTGCCAGCAGCTTAGATCCATGGACAGCTTTGAACACTGAAGCTTTCTTT
>NA|TRBV20-1|TRBJ1-1|NA
CSAQGPQGAFF
TGCAGTGCTCAGGGTCCACAGGGAGCTTTCTTT
>NA|TRBV4-1|TRBJ2-3|NA
CASSQVSGYTDTQYF
TGCGCCAGCAGCCAAGTAAGCGGCTACACAGATACGCAGTATTTT
>NA|TRBV2|TRBJ2-2|TRBD2
CASSELAGRFTGELFF
TGTGCCAGCAGTGAGCTAGCGGGGAGGTTCACCGGGGAGCTGTTTTTT
>NA|TRBV7-7|TRBJ2-5|TRBD2
CASSLESSTSGQEAQYF
TGTGCTAGCAGCTTAGAAAGTTCTACTAGCGGCCAAGAGGCCCAGTACTTC
>NA|TRBV11-2|TRBJ2-5|NA
CASSLLGERETQYF
TGTGCCAGCAGCTTATTAGGGGAAAGAGAGACCCAGTACTTC
>NA|TRBV5-4|TRBJ1-1|NA
CASSSPTEGMAEAFF
TGTGCCAGCAGCTCGCCCACGGAGGGGATGGCTGAAGCTTTCTTT
>NA|TRBV4-1|TRBJ2-7|NA
CASSQGPTTATLSSYEQYF
TGCGCCAGCAGCCAAGGGCCGACGACTGCCACCCTTAGCTCCTACGAGCAGTACTTC
>NA|TRBV6-4|TRBJ1-1|NA
CASSGGPGTEAFF
TGTGCCAGCAGTGGTGGTCCAGGGACTGAAGCTTTCTTT
>NA|TRBV6-5|TRBJ1-1|NA
CASSPGEIAEAFF
TGTGCCAGCAGTCCCGGGGAGATCGCTGAAGCTTTCTTT
>NA|TRBV6-6|TRBJ2-5|NA
CASTPRLEVQETQYF
TGTGCCAGCACCCCCCGACTAGAGGTACAAGAGACCCAGTACTTC
>few|TRBV6-1|TRBJ1-3|NA
CASSEAIRVAQGRSGNTIYF
TGTGCCAGCAGTGAAGCAATTCGGGTGGCACAGGGTAGATCGGGAAACACCATATATTTT
>once|TRBV19|TRBJ2-5|TRBD2
CASSVTSGKETQYF
TGTGCCAGTAGTGTCACTAGCGGGAAAGAGACCCAGTACTTC
>NA|TRBV30|TRBJ2-2|TRBD2
CAWSPGLAGPGELFF
TGTGCCTGGAGTCCGGGACTAGCGGGGCCCGGGGAGCTGTTTTTT
>NA|TRBV5-1|TRBJ2-1|NA
CASSLYFKEDEQFF
TGCGCCAGCAGCCTCTACTTTAAAGAGGATGAGCAGTTCTTC
>NA|TRBV4-3|TRBJ1-5|NA
CASSQGVGGVGDQPQHF
TGCGCCAGCAGCCAAGGCGTGGGGGGGGTGGGGGATCAGCCCCAGCATTTT
>few|TRBV4-3|TRBJ1-2|NA
CASSQGTYTSYGYTF
TGCGCCAGCAGCCAAGGGACCTATACTAGCTATGGCTACACCTTC
>NA|TRBV11-2|TRBJ2-7|NA
CASSLEGRGAYEQYF
TGTGCCAGCAGCTTAGAGGGCAGGGGGGCCTACGAGCAGTACTTC
>once|TRBV28|TRBJ2-3|NA
CASSLTGSPTDTQYF
TGTGCCAGCAGTTTAACAGGGTCTCCCACAGATACGCAGTATTTT
>NA|TRBV5-6|TRBJ2-3|NA
CASSYNTDTQYF
TGTGCCAGCAGTTATAACACAGATACGCAGTATTTT
>NA|TRBV5-1|TRBJ1-2|TRBD1
CASSNGQGWSGYTF
TGCGCCAGCAGCAACGGACAGGGTTGGAGTGGCTACACCTTC
>few|TRBV6-6|TRBJ1-4|TRBD1
CASSYGQGGEKLFF
TGTGCCAGCAGTTACGGACAGGGAGGAGAAAAACTGTTTTTT
>NA|TRBV7-2|TRBJ2-1|NA
CASSLLSGVWNEQFF
TGTGCCAGCAGCTTACTGTCGGGTGTATGGAATGAGCAGTTCTTC
>NA|TRBV2|TRBJ2-5|NA
CASSIQGPETQYF
TGTGCCAGCAGCATACAGGGACCAGAGACCCAGTACTTC
>NA|TRBV5-1|TRBJ1-1|TRBD1
CASSLGAGGPNTEAFF
TGCGCCAGCAGCTTGGGGGCAGGGGGCCCGAACACTGAAGCTTTCTTT
>NA|TRBV28|TRBJ2-7|NA
CASRPQVVVNYEQYF
TGTGCCAGCAGGCCGCAGGTAGTCGTCAACTACGAGCAGTACTTC
>NA|TRBV4-1|TRBJ2-7|TRBD2
CASSPRTSARPSYEQYF
TGCGCCAGCAGCCCAAGGACTAGCGCGCGACCCTCCTACGAGCAGTACTTC
>NA|TRBV27|TRBJ2-5|TRBD2
CASSLSRLANVETQYF
TGTGCCAGCAGTCTCTCCCGACTAGCAAATGTGGAGACCCAGTACTTC
>NA|TRBV5-6|TRBJ2-1|TRBD2
CASSFIKAGGPDEQFF
TGTGCCAGCAGCTTTATAAAGGCGGGGGGGCCCGATGAGCAGTTCTTC
>NA|TRBV7-9|TRBJ2-2|TRBD2
CASSYPGLAVNTGELFF
TGTGCCAGCAGCTATCCGGGACTAGCGGTTAACACCGGGGAGCTGTTTTTT
>NA|TRBV2|TRBJ2-3|TRBD2
CASSGRLADVTDTQYF
TGTGCCAGCAGTGGTCGACTAGCGGACGTCACAGATACGCAGTATTTT
>NA|TRBV7-9|TRBJ1-1|TRBD1
CASSSGQGVTQAFF
TGTGCCAGCAGCTCGGGACAGGGGGTGACACAAGCTTTCTTT